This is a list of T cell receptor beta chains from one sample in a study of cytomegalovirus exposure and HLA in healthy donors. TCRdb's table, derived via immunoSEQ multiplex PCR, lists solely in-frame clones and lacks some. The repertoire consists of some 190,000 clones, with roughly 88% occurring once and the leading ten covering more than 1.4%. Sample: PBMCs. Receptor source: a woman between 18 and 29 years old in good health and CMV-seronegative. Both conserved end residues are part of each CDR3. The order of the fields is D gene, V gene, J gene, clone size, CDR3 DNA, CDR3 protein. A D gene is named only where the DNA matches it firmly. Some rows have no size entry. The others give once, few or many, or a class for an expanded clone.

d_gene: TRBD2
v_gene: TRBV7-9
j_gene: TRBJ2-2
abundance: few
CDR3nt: TGTGCCAGCAGCGCCCCGGGGGGGCTTAACACCGGGGAGCTGTTTTTT
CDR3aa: CASSAPGGLNTGELFF

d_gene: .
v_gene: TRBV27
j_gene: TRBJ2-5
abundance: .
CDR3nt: TGTGCCAGCAGTTTTTCAGATGAAGAGACCCAGTACTTC
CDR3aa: CASSFSDEETQYF

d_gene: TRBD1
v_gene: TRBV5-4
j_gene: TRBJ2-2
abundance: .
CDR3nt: TGTGCCAGCAGCGCAGAGACAGGGACCGGGGAGCTGTTTTTT
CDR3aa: CASSAETGTGELFF

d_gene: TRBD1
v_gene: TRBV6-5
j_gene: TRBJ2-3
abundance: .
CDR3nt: TGTGCCAGCAGTTACCGACAGGGGAGCACAGATACGCAGTATTTT
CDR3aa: CASSYRQGSTDTQYF

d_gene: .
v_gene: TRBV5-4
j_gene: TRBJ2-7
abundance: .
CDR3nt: TGTGCCAGCAGCTTGGAGGCTAGCTACGAGCAGTACTTC
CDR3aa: CASSLEASYEQYF

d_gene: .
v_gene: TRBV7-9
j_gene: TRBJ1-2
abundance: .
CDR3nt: TGTGCAATCTGGAGGAATGGCTACACCTTC
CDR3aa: CAIWRNGYTF

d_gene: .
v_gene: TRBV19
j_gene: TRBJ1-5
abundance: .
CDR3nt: TGTGCCAGTAGGGTAGACAGAAACAATCAGCCCCAGCATTTT
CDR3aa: CASRVDRNNQPQHF

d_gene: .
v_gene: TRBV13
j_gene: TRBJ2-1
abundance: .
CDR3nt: TGTGCCAGCAGCTTAAGCGCAGGGAACTACAATGAGCAGTTCTTC
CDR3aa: CASSLSAGNYNEQFF

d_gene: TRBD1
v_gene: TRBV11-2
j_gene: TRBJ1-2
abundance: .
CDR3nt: TGTGCCAGCAGCTTAGTAAGGACAGGACCTACTAACTATGGCTACACCTTC
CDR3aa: CASSLVRTGPTNYGYTF

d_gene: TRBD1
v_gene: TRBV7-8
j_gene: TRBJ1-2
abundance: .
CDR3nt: TGTGCCAGCAGCTTCCGACAGGGGAGGTATGGCTACACCTTC
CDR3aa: CASSFRQGRYGYTF

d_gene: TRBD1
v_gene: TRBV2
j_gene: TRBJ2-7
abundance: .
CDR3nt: TGTGCCAGCAGAGAGGTGACAGGGGGCTTTACCTACGAGCAGTACTTC
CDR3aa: CASREVTGGFTYEQYF

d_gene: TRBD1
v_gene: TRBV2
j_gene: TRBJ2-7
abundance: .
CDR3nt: TGTGCCAGCAACCGACAGGGCTACGAGCAGTACTTC
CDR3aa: CASNRQGYEQYF

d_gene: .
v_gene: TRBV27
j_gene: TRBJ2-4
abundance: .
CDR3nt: TGTGCCAGCTCAGCAACAGGGAACATTCAGTACTTC
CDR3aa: CASSATGNIQYF

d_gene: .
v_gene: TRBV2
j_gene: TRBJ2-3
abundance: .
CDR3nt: TGTGCCAGCAGTGTAGGGGCCACAGATACGCAGTATTTT
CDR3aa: CASSVGATDTQYF

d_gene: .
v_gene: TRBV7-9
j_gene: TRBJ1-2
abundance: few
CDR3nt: TGTGCCAGCAGCTTCGGGGGAAGGGAGGGCTACACCTTC
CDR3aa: CASSFGGREGYTF

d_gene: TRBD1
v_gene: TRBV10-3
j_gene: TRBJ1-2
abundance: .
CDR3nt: TGTGCCATCAGTGGGACAGGGGATCGGGGATTCGCCGATCCCTATGGCTACACCTTC
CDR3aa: CAISGTGDRGFADPYGYTF

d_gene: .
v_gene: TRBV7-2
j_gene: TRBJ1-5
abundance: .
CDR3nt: TGTGCCAGCAGCCCCCCTAATCAGCCCCAGCATTTT
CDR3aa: CASSPPNQPQHF